This T cell receptor beta chain was captured in a study of OX40 agonist ivuxolimab in advanced cancers. Study overall: Patients received intravenous ivuxolimab every 2 weeks at 0.01 to 10 mg/kg. Three patients got partial responses; one had hepatocellular carcinoma and two had cutaneous melanoma.

The germline V gene has CDR1 SGHTA and CDR2 FQGNSA. CDR3 length equals 13 residues. The V and J ends lost 3 bases and 9 bases respectively, with 12 bases between them. General study results and limits: Expanded clones were, on average, more numerous in CD8+ T cells than in CD4+.

Remarks on this clone: The target antigen is unknown.

Clones were sequenced by immunoSEQ multiplex PCR, and TCRdb holds only the in-frame ones, with some missing. This repertoire shows about 120,000 clones, 80% to 90% found once; its top ten account for around 0.55%. The receptor was isolated from an adult with an advanced solid tumor such as melanoma, head and neck, liver or kidney cancer. The rearrangement joins TRBV7-2 to TRBJ2-1, with D possibly matching TRBD1 (5 bases). This specimen consisted of CD4+ or CD8+ T cells sorted from blood, obtained in a trial of the OX40 agonist ivuxolimab. CDR3 DNA: TGTGCCAGCAGCTTTCAGGGTCCGGCTGAGCAGTTCTTC. Its translation: CASSFQGPAEQFF.